This T cell receptor (beta chain) stems from a study of T cell responses to AZD1222 COVID-19 vaccine. About the research overall: Whether given at about 4 or about 12 weeks, second doses were pooled.

Study-level findings and limits: AZD1222 recipients seropositive at baseline numbered only 6 or 7. Researchers report vaccine-associated CD4 TCRs spanning spike, with dominance at 160-218 and 743-854. Donors in the cohort were predominantly white British and more often female, and clonal diversity was possibly underestimated.

This table comes from immunoSEQ multiplex PCR, and its TCRdb copy is limited to in-frame clones, with some not included. Among about 140,000 clones listed, 90% were seen once. Remarks on this clone: The antigen remains undetermined.

Sequenced material: peripheral blood, taken on day 0 of AZD1222 vaccination. The receptor's source is an adult in good health.

CDR3 bases: TGTGCCAGCAGACCCCAGGGACTAAGTGGCTACACCTTC. Amino acids: CASRPQGLSGYTF. V and J are TRBV12-3 or TRBV12-4 and TRBJ1-2, with TRBD1 as a possible D gene (5 bases). V was shortened by 6 bases and J by 7 bases, with 15 bases between the two germline ends. The CDR3 spans 13 residues.